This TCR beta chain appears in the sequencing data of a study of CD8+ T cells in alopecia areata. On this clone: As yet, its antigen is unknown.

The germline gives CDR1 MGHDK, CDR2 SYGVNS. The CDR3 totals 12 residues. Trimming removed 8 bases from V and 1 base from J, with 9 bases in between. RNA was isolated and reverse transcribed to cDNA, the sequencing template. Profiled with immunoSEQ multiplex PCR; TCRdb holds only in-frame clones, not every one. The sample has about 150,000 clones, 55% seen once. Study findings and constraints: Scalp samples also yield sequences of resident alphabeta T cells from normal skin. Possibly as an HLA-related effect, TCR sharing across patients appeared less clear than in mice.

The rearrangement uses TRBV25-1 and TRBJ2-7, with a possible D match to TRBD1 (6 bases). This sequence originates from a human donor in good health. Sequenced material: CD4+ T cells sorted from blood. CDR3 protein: CASEGVSYEQYF. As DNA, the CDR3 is TGTGCCAGCGAGGGGGTTTCCTACGAGCAGTACTTC.